This is a list of T cell receptor beta chains from one sample in a study of T cell responses to AZD1222 COVID-19 vaccine. Profiling relied on immunoSEQ multiplex PCR, and the TCRdb table lists in-frame clones only, not all of them. The data contain 100,000 to 150,000 clones, about nine tenths of them singletons. Sequencing used peripheral blood, obtained on day 0 of AZD1222 vaccination. These receptors all stem from an adult in good health. CDR3s include the opening cysteine and the closing phenylalanine or tryptophan. D genes are given only for firm matches. Clone size is given for some rows only: seen once, a few or many times, or a class if the clone is expanded.

CDR3nt: TGTGCCAGCAGTTACAGGGTTGGGACCTACGAGCAGTACTTC
CDR3aa: CASSYRVGTYEQYF
v_gene: TRBV6-5
j_gene: TRBJ2-7
abundance: NA
d_gene: NA

CDR3nt: TGTGCCAGCAGCCATACTAGCGGGAGTCTGTATGAGCAGTTCTTC
CDR3aa: CASSHTSGSLYEQFF
v_gene: TRBV3-1/TRBV3-2
j_gene: TRBJ2-1
abundance: once
d_gene: TRBD2

CDR3nt: TGTGCCACCGACAGTTCTGCGGCCGGGGAGCTGTTTTTT
CDR3aa: CATDSSAAGELFF
v_gene: TRBV7-9
j_gene: TRBJ2-2
abundance: NA
d_gene: NA

CDR3nt: TGTGCCAGCAGCTCAGGACTAGCGGGGCCTGGGGATGAGCAGTTCTTC
CDR3aa: CASSSGLAGPGDEQFF
v_gene: TRBV5-6
j_gene: TRBJ2-1
abundance: NA
d_gene: TRBD2

CDR3nt: TGTGCCAGCCGCCGGGGGCAGGGCACCGGGGAGCTGTTTTTT
CDR3aa: CASRRGQGTGELFF
v_gene: TRBV7-3
j_gene: TRBJ2-2
abundance: few
d_gene: NA

CDR3nt: TGTGCCAGCTCTCCAGGGTTGAACACTGAAGCTTTCTTT
CDR3aa: CASSPGLNTEAFF
v_gene: TRBV18
j_gene: TRBJ1-1
abundance: NA
d_gene: NA

CDR3nt: TGCGCCAGCTCCACCGGGAGTGGGCAAGAGACCCAGTACTTC
CDR3aa: CASSTGSGQETQYF
v_gene: TRBV5-1
j_gene: TRBJ2-5
abundance: once
d_gene: NA

CDR3nt: TGTGCCAGCAGCTCCTCGCCTACCACAGATACGCAGTATTTT
CDR3aa: CASSSSPTTDTQYF
v_gene: TRBV11-2
j_gene: TRBJ2-3
abundance: NA
d_gene: NA

CDR3nt: TGCGCCAGCAGCTTGGGAGGGCTCGGCACAGATACGCAGTATTTT
CDR3aa: CASSLGGLGTDTQYF
v_gene: TRBV5-1
j_gene: TRBJ2-3
abundance: NA
d_gene: NA

CDR3nt: TGTGCCTGGAGGGAAGGGACTCCGGGGGGCAATCAGCCCCAGCATTTT
CDR3aa: CAWREGTPGGNQPQHF
v_gene: TRBV30
j_gene: TRBJ1-5
abundance: once
d_gene: NA

CDR3nt: TGTGCCAGCAGCCAAGCGGGACTGCCTAACAATGAGCAGTTCTTC
CDR3aa: CASSQAGLPNNEQFF
v_gene: TRBV7-2
j_gene: TRBJ2-1
abundance: NA
d_gene: TRBD2

CDR3nt: TGTGCCAGCAGCCAGACGAACACCGGGGAGCTGTTTTTT
CDR3aa: CASSQTNTGELFF
v_gene: TRBV3-1/TRBV3-2
j_gene: TRBJ2-2
abundance: NA
d_gene: NA

CDR3nt: TGTGCCAGCAGCTTAGGTGCTAGCGAAGCCTACGAGCAGTACTTC
CDR3aa: CASSLGASEAYEQYF
v_gene: TRBV7-8
j_gene: TRBJ2-7
abundance: NA
d_gene: NA